Listed below are T cell receptor beta chains from one sample, sequenced in a study of cytomegalovirus exposure and HLA in healthy donors. Data came from immunoSEQ multiplex PCR; TCRdb stores just in-frame clones and leaves some out. Of around 130,000 clones in the sample, more than 80% were seen once. The sequenced material came from PBMCs. The receptors originated from a woman aged 40 to 55 in good health and CMV-seropositive. CDR3s include the opening cysteine and the closing phenylalanine or tryptophan. D genes are given only for firm matches. For some rows the clone size is stated as once, few or many, or as a class when expanded; others skip it.

.	TRBJ2-6	TRBV28	TRBD1	19	CASSSLWDRGLSGANVLTF	TGTGCCAGCAGTTCCCTTTGGGACAGGGGGTTATCTGGGGCCAACGTCCTGACTTTC
.	TRBJ2-5	TRBV4-1	.	14	CASSRQGFQETQYF	TGCGCCAGCAGCCGCCAGGGATTCCAAGAGACCCAGTACTTC
.	TRBJ2-7	TRBV2	.	14	CAIRTDNLVYEQYF	TGTGCCATTCGGACAGATAACCTGGTCTACGAGCAGTACTTC
.	TRBJ1-6	TRBV12-5	.	14	CASGPPVGGSPLHF	TGTGCTAGTGGTCCCCCTGTCGGTGGTTCACCCCTCCACTTT
.	TRBJ2-6	TRBV10-3	TRBD1	17	CAISRGQGATGANVLTF	TGTGCCATCAGTAGGGGACAGGGGGCGACCGGGGCCAACGTCCTGACTTTC
.	TRBJ1-6	TRBV4-1	.	18	CASSPRAGDRSYNSPLHF	TGCGCCAGCAGCCCGCGGGCCGGAGACCGCTCCTATAATTCACCCCTCCACTTT
.	TRBJ2-7	TRBV10-3	TRBD1	12	CAIGQDSYEQYF	TGTGCCATAGGACAGGACTCCTACGAGCAGTACTTC
.	TRBJ1-1	TRBV27	.	14	CASSFQSQNTEAFF	TGTGCCAGCAGTTTCCAGTCCCAGAACACTGAAGCTTTCTTT
.	TRBJ2-5	TRBV5-1	TRBD1	14	CASSSGQGRETQYF	TGCGCCAGCAGCTCTGGACAGGGGAGAGAGACCCAGTACTTC
.	TRBJ2-7	TRBV9	TRBD2	15	CASSVGSSGRFEQYF	TGTGCCAGCAGCGTAGGTTCTAGCGGGAGATTCGAGCAGTACTTC
.	TRBJ2-1	TRBV6-5	TRBD1	14	CASSRDRGDDEQFF	TGTGCCAGCAGCCGGGACAGGGGTGACGATGAGCAGTTCTTC
few	TRBJ2-7	TRBV27	.	15	CASSLTQGPTYEQYF	TGTGCCAGCAGTCTTACCCAGGGGCCCACCTACGAGCAGTACTTC
once	TRBJ1-1	TRBV6-1	.	12	CASSERGGGAFF	TGTGCCAGCAGTGAAAGGGGGGGTGGAGCTTTCTTT
.	TRBJ2-7	TRBV27	TRBD2	16	CASSLGLAGVPGEQYF	TGTGCCAGCAGTTTGGGACTAGCGGGAGTCCCGGGAGAGCAGTACTTC
.	TRBJ1-2	TRBV2	.	11	CASRRNYGYTF	TGTGCCAGCCGGAGGAACTATGGCTACACCTTC
.	TRBJ2-1	TRBV4-1	TRBD1	15	CASTGGGTGLEEQFF	TGCGCCAGCACAGGAGGAGGGACAGGGTTAGAGGAGCAGTTCTTC
.	TRBJ1-2	TRBV5-1	TRBD1	15	CASSLQGAEDYGYTF	TGCGCCAGCAGCTTACAGGGGGCGGAGGACTATGGCTACACCTTC
.	TRBJ1-1	TRBV30	.	11	CACHRFTEAFF	TGTGCCTGCCACAGGTTTACTGAAGCTTTCTTT
.	TRBJ1-1	TRBV28	TRBD1	13	CASSLSKTGEAFF	TGTGCCAGCAGTTTAAGTAAGACAGGGGAAGCTTTCTTT
.	TRBJ1-5	TRBV19	.	15	CASSMGHALNQPQHF	TGTGCCAGTAGTATGGGACACGCGCTAAATCAGCCCCAGCATTTT
.	TRBJ1-3	TRBV5-5	.	16	CASSLARADSGNTIYF	TGTGCCAGCAGCTTGGCCCGTGCGGACTCTGGAAACACCATATATTTT
.	TRBJ2-1	TRBV7-3	TRBD2	15	CASKLAGGPRDEQFF	TGTGCCAGCAAACTAGCGGGGGGGCCGCGGGATGAGCAGTTCTTC
.	TRBJ1-6	TRBV9	.	15	CASSVGPARTRGLHF	TGTGCCAGCAGCGTAGGGCCGGCCAGGACACGAGGCCTCCACTTT
.	TRBJ1-2	TRBV27	.	15	CASSLDTAQIEGYTF	TGTGCCAGCAGTTTAGACACCGCCCAAATTGAGGGCTACACCTTC
.	TRBJ1-2	TRBV2	.	10	CAIARGGYTF	TGTGCCATTGCCAGGGGCGGGTACACCTTC
.	TRBJ2-1	TRBV6-5	.	16	CASSSPRAVPYNEQFF	TGTGCCAGCAGTTCCCCTAGAGCGGTACCCTACAATGAGCAGTTCTTC
.	TRBJ1-2	TRBV5-6	TRBD1	16	CASNDLGTDQRMGYTF	TGTGCCAGCAACGACCTCGGGACAGACCAACGGATGGGCTACACCTTC
.	TRBJ2-1	TRBV19	TRBD1	14	CASSIIGTGSEQFF	TGTGCCAGTAGTATAATAGGGACAGGGAGTGAGCAGTTCTTC
.	TRBJ2-7	TRBV11-1	TRBD2	14	CASGDGLAGYEQYF	TGTGCCAGCGGGGACGGACTAGCAGGTTACGAGCAGTACTTC
.	TRBJ2-7	TRBV6-5	TRBD1	16	CASSSPRGTGPYEQYF	TGTGCCAGCAGTTCCCCCCGGGGGACAGGCCCCTACGAGCAGTACTTC
.	TRBJ2-1	TRBV2	TRBD2	15	CASRPGTSGYNEQFF	TGTGCCAGTCGTCCCGGGACTAGCGGATACAATGAGCAGTTCTTC
.	TRBJ2-7	TRBV28	TRBD1	13	CASSLGQGIQQYF	TGTGCCAGCAGTTTAGGACAGGGGATCCAGCAGTACTTC
.	TRBJ1-6	TRBV7-9	.	13	CACRQSGNSPLHF	TGTGCCTGCAGGCAATCGGGTAATTCACCCCTCCACTTT
.	TRBJ2-5	TRBV5-1	.	15	CASSLMAGPQETQYF	TGCGCCAGCAGCCTGATGGCAGGCCCTCAAGAGACCCAGTACTTC
once	TRBJ2-1	TRBV29-1	.	15	CSVELAHSSYNEQFF	TGCAGCGTTGAGCTAGCTCATAGCTCCTACAATGAGCAGTTCTTC
.	TRBJ2-3	TRBV11-2	.	12	CASSLGYDTQYF	TGTGCCAGCAGCTTAGGCTATGATACGCAGTATTTT
.	TRBJ1-5	TRBV27	.	16	CASSAAKGYSNQPQHF	TGTGCCAGCAGTGCCGCAAAGGGGTATAGCAATCAGCCCCAGCATTTT
.	TRBJ2-1	TRBV5-4	TRBD2	15	CASSLVAGQYNEQFF	TGTGCCAGCAGCTTGGTAGCGGGGCAATACAATGAGCAGTTCTTC
.	TRBJ2-3	TRBV13	TRBD1	17	CASSPRWGQPGTDTQYF	TGTGCCAGCAGCCCTAGATGGGGACAGCCGGGCACAGATACGCAGTATTTT
.	TRBJ2-7	TRBV7-9	.	13	CASSLAHSYEQYF	TGTGCCAGCAGCTTAGCTCACTCCTACGAGCAGTACTTC
.	TRBJ1-1	TRBV27	TRBD1	13	CASSLGTGGDAFF	TGTGCCAGCAGTTTGGGGACAGGTGGGGACGCTTTCTTT
.	TRBJ1-2	TRBV9	.	13	CASSVGQDGGYTF	TGTGCCAGCAGCGTAGGTCAGGATGGCGGCTACACCTTC
.	TRBJ2-3	TRBV5-1	.	14	CASRIRTHTDTQYF	TGCGCCAGCAGAATCCGGACTCACACAGATACGCAGTATTTT
.	TRBJ1-2	TRBV5-6	TRBD1	14	CASSSGGTGVGYTF	TGTGCCAGCAGCTCTGGCGGGACAGGGGTGGGCTACACCTTC
few	TRBJ2-7	TRBV6-1	TRBD1	14	CASSDFTGAYEQYF	TGTGCCAGCAGTGATTTCACAGGGGCCTACGAGCAGTACTTC
once	TRBJ1-5	TRBV19	.	17	CASSIWGGSMGNQPQHF	TGTGCCAGTAGTATTTGGGGGGGCAGCATGGGCAATCAGCCCCAGCATTTT
.	TRBJ1-4	TRBV28	TRBD1	14	CASSRQGYNEKLFF	TGTGCCAGCAGCCGACAGGGCTATAATGAAAAACTGTTTTTT
.	TRBJ2-5	TRBV4-2	TRBD2	13	CASSLQRGETQYF	TGTGCCAGCAGCCTCCAGCGGGGAGAGACCCAGTACTTC
.	TRBJ2-3	TRBV5-1	TRBD2	16	CASRKRGEVGTDTQYF	TGCGCCAGCAGAAAGCGGGGTGAAGTGGGCACAGATACGCAGTATTTT
.	TRBJ2-1	TRBV10-3	.	11	CAISDYNGGFF	TGTGCCATCAGTGATTATAATGGCGGATTCTTC
.	TRBJ1-5	TRBV28	.	16	CASSSLGQNSNQPQHF	TGTGCCAGCAGTTCCCTAGGACAGAATAGCAATCAGCCCCAGCATTTT
.	TRBJ1-4	TRBV5-4	.	15	CASSARATAGEKLFF	TGTGCCAGCAGCGCGAGGGCCACCGCGGGGGAAAAACTGTTTTTT
.	TRBJ1-2	TRBV28	.	14	CASTGEMSSFGYTF	TGTGCCAGCACCGGGGAAATGAGCTCGTTCGGCTACACCTTC
.	TRBJ2-1	TRBV7-3	.	15	CASSFTGGSYNEQFF	TGTGCCAGCAGCTTTACTGGCGGCTCCTACAATGAGCAGTTCTTC
.	TRBJ2-5	TRBV5-4	.	14	CASSLDPGQETQYF	TGTGCCAGCAGCTTGGACCCAGGCCAAGAGACCCAGTACTTC